A single sample gave rise to the 25 T cell receptor beta chains below, sequenced in a study of blood T cells in healthy people across ages. Alongside a J-beta primer mix, a sample-barcoded 5' primer served in a second PCR lasting 7 to 11 cycles. In TCRdb, the 5' RACE reads were re-called with MiXCR into one record per CDR3 protein. The table shows some 760,000 distinct CDR3 sequences, with roughly 25% occurring only once. These same records also appear under a second study, on T cells of mothers and their children.

Material: blood. The receptor source for this set is a boy aged 5 to 17 in good health.

In this sample, this clonotype turned up a few times. V and J are TRBV11-2 and TRBJ1-1; tentative D call: TRBD1 (5 bases). V lost 5 bases and J lost 2, with 21 bases in between. CDR3 length: 17 amino acids. Per the germline V gene, CDR1 is SGHAT and CDR2 is FQNNGV. CDR3: CASSLRGTRDFNTEAFF. The CDR3 DNA reads TGTGCCAGCAGCCTCCGGGGGACTCGAGACTTTAACACTGAAGCTTTCTTT.

This rearrangement joins TRBV20-1 to TRBJ2-7; 11 bases align to TRBD2. This CDR3 has 13 amino acids. Per the germline V gene, CDR1 is DFQATT and CDR2 is SNEGSKA (reference sequence). With 6 bases clipped from V and 6 bases from J, the junction kept 7 bases outside the gene matches. This CDR3 reads CSALLAGVSEQYF. CDR3 bases: TGCAGTGCCCTACTAGCGGGAGTTTCCGAGCAGTACTTC.

The CDR3 loop reads CSARGGTNTEAFF. CDR3 coding DNA: TGCAGTGCGAGGGGGGGGACGAACACTGAAGCTTTCTTT. This chain links TRBV20-1 with TRBJ1-1, with D possibly matching TRBD1 (6 bases). The CDR3 covers 13 residues. CDR1 and CDR2 from the germline V gene are DFQATT and SNEGSKA (reference sequence). V dropped 6 bases and J dropped 1 base, with 12 bases sitting between them.

CDR3: CASSEQGEETQYF. The CDR3 region has the DNA TGTGCCAGCAGCGAACAGGGGGAAGAGACCCAGTACTTC. The chain has TRBV7-6 and TRBJ2-5, with 8 positions matching TRBD1. The germline V gene encodes CDR1 SGHVS and CDR2 FNYEAQ. J lost 3 bases, V lost 5 bases, and 2 bases had no gene match. The CDR3 runs to 13 residues.

The J gene is TRBJ2-1, the V gene TRBV5-6; 13 bases are shared with TRBD2. V dropped 0 bases and J dropped 4; count of bases not matched to a gene: 7. CDR1 SGHDT and CDR2 YYEEEE come from the germline V gene. This CDR3 is built from 18 residues. The DNA for the CDR3 is TGTGCCAGCAGCTTGGCTGGGGGACTAGCGGGACCGTACAATGAGCAGTTCTTC. Encoded protein: CASSLAGGLAGPYNEQFF.

This sequence joins TRBV7-9 and TRBJ2-1; D is possibly TRBD2 (6 bases). Germline lookup yields CDR1 SEHNR and CDR2 FQNEAQ (reference sequence). Trimming cost V 2 bases and J 6 bases, with 8 bases left between them. This CDR3 is built from 13 residues. DNA for the CDR3: TGTGCCAGCAGCTTACTCGGGGGCAATGAGCAGTTCTTC. This encodes CASSLLGGNEQFF.

The chain joins TRBV19 to TRBJ2-1; D might be TRBD2 (6 bases). In germline, CDR1 is LNHDA, CDR2 SQIVND (reference sequence). Trimming removed 4 bases at V and 5 bases at J, with 15 bases between. The CDR3 is 15 residues long. The CDR3 region is CASSTAGSGHNEQFF. The DNA of the CDR3 is TGTGCCAGTAGTACGGCGGGAAGTGGGCACAATGAGCAGTTCTTC.

This clonotype was seen a handful of times. The chain employs TRBV27 and TRBJ2-3, with D maybe TRBD2 (5 bases). Trimming cost V 5 bases and J 2 bases, with 11 bases left between them. The length of the CDR3 is 14 residues. Germline V gives CDR1 MNHEY, CDR2 SMNVEV (reference sequence). CDR3 region: CASSQLGPTDTQYF. The DNA for the CDR3 is TGTGCCAGCAGTCAACTAGGTCCCACAGATACGCAGTATTTT.

The chain has TRBV5-1 and TRBJ2-1; D ambiguous. Between the trimmed V and J ends, which lost 0 bases and 3 bases, there was a span of 4 bases. The CDR3 is 13 amino acids. Germline V gene sequence: CDR1 SGHRS, CDR2 YFSETQ. CDR3 nucleotides: TGCGCCAGCAGCTTGGATGACTACAATGAGCAGTTCTTC. It yields the protein CASSLDDYNEQFF.

V and J are TRBV5-1 and TRBJ2-7; TRBD1 matches at 7 bases. V was clipped by 5 bases and J by 3 bases; unmatched bases: 8. The length of the CDR3 is 14 residues. Looked up from germline, CDR1 is SGHRS and CDR2 is YFSETQ. CDR3 DNA sequence: TGCGCCAGCAGTACCGGGACAGAGCTCTACGAGCAGTACTTC. Protein: CASSTGTELYEQYF.

This clonotype was seen a handful of times. The chain is built from TRBV11-3 and TRBJ2-5; 13 bases agree with TRBD2. Germline V gene data show CDR1 as SGHNT and CDR2 as YENEEA. CDR3 length: 17 residues. With V trimmed by 5 bases and J by 6 bases, 12 bases remained unmatched. CDR3: CASSLVGGTSGEKTQYF. CDR3 bases: TGTGCCAGCAGCCTAGTTGGCGGGACTAGCGGGGAGAAGACCCAGTACTTC. The full variable domain, in which reference TRBV11-3 and TRBJ2-5 provide the parts outside the CDR3, is EAGVVQSPRYKIIEKKQPVAFWCNPISGHNTLYWYLQNLGQGPELLIRYENEEAVDDSQLPKDRFSAERLKGVDSTLKIQPAELGDSAVYLCASSLVGGTSGEKTQYFGPGTRLLVL.

This clonotype showed up just a few times. The gene calls are TRBV7-2 and TRBJ2-5, with D possibly TRBD1 on 6 matching bases. This CDR3 has 16 residues. CDR1 and CDR2 (germline): SGHTA, FQGNSA. The V gene lost 2 bases and the J gene lost 1 base, with 14 bases spanning the gap. The CDR3 sequence: CASSLLDRTIQETQYF. Written as DNA, the CDR3 is TGTGCCAGCAGCTTACTGGACAGAACTATCCAAGAGACCCAGTACTTC.

This clonotype was detected only a few times. The rearrangement links TRBV29-1 to TRBJ2-7, with 11 bases aligning to TRBD2. J lost 5 bases, V lost 6 bases, and 12 bases had no gene match. CDR3 length: 15 amino acids. Germline lookup yields CDR1 SQVTM and CDR2 ANQGSEA. CDR3 residues: CSVDILAGALHEQYF. In nucleotides, the CDR3 is TGCAGCGTGGACATACTAGCGGGGGCCCTCCACGAGCAGTACTTC.

This sequence joins TRBV7-2 and TRBJ2-3; either TRBD1 or TRBD2 may fit D (6 bases each). The CDR3 has 15 residues. V was pared by 5 bases and J by 3 bases, with 15 bases between. The germline V gene has CDR1 SGHTA and CDR2 FQGNSA. The CDR3 DNA reads as TGTGCCAGCAGCCCCCGGGGGCCCGGGACAGATACGCAGTATTTT. Protein sequence: CASSPRGPGTDTQYF.

The chain joins TRBV28 to TRBJ2-1; D is ambiguous. Germline CDR1 reads MDHEN; CDR2 reads SYDVKM. The CDR3 runs to 16 residues. Between the trimmed V and J ends, which lost 7 bases and 0 bases, there was a span of 16 bases. The chain's CDR3 is CASTLLDGGSYNEQFF. CDR3 nucleotide sequence: TGTGCCAGCACCCTCCTGGATGGCGGCTCCTACAATGAGCAGTTCTTC.

The chain carries TRBV9 and TRBJ2-7, with 7 bases that match TRBD2. Germline V CDR1 and CDR2: SGDLS, YYNGEE. The CDR3 is 15 residues long. V trimming: 0 bases; J trimming: 7 bases; junction bases outside the gene matches: 10. The CDR3 spells CASSVEAGEPREQYF. The CDR3 DNA sequence: TGTGCCAGCAGCGTAGAGGCGGGAGAGCCGCGGGAGCAGTACTTC.

The gene calls are TRBV12-3 or TRBV12-4 and TRBJ1-1; D unclear. This CDR3 is 12 amino acids long. V lost 7 bases and J 6 bases, leaving 12 bases between the germline ends. CDR3 in amino acids: CASMLIGAEAFF. CDR3 nucleotides: TGTGCCAGCATGTTGATCGGCGCTGAAGCTTTCTTT.

V is TRBV7-2 and J is TRBJ2-7; 13 bases match TRBD2. V trimming: 0 bases; J trimming: 5 bases; junction bases outside the gene matches: 4. From germline, CDR1 is SGHTA and CDR2 FQGNSA. This CDR3 spans 16 amino acids. The CDR3 sequence is CASSLAWTSGRDEQYF. For the CDR3, the DNA is TGTGCCAGCAGCTTAGCTTGGACTAGCGGGAGAGACGAGCAGTACTTC.

The chain has TRBV4-2 and TRBJ1-2, with a weak D call TRBD1 (5 bases). The CDR3 spans 15 residues. Germline CDR1 and CDR2: LGHNA and YNFKEQ. V lost 1 base to trimming and J lost 4 bases, with 13 bases between them. The DNA for the CDR3 is TGTGCCAGCAGCCAAGGTGCAGGGTCGGTCTATGGCTACACCTTC. It codes for CASSQGAGSVYGYTF.

This clonotype occurred once. The J gene is TRBJ1-4, the V gene TRBV7-9; TRBD1 matches at 7 bases. J lost 4 bases, V lost 5 bases, and 10 bases had no gene match. The CDR3 has 16 amino acids. The germline CDR1 and CDR2 sequences are SEHNR and FQNEAQ (reference sequence). DNA for the CDR3: TGTGCCAGCAGCCTTAGGACGCCAGGGGGTAATGAAAAACTGTTTTTT. Amino acid sequence: CASSLRTPGGNEKLFF.

The chain's CDR3 is CASSLAPSGNADTQYF. CDR3 coding DNA: TGTGCCAGCAGCTTAGCGCCTAGCGGGAACGCAGATACGCAGTATTTT. The rearrangement uses TRBV7-9 and TRBJ2-3; TRBD2 matches 9 bases. The J segment lost 4 bases and the V segment lost 0 bases, leaving 5 bases of the junction unmatched. The CDR3 is 16 residues long. In germline, CDR1 is SEHNR, CDR2 FQNEAQ (reference sequence).

The chain links TRBV9 to TRBJ1-6; weak D call: TRBD1 (5 bases). Germline V CDR1 and CDR2: SGDLS, YYNGEE. Trimming took 3 bases from V and 8 from J, leaving 6 bases between them. The CDR3 covers 12 residues. The CDR3: CASSAGYSPLHF. The DNA for the CDR3 is TGTGCCAGCAGCGCAGGGTATTCACCCCTCCACTTT.

This clonotype occurred a few times. J is TRBJ2-2 and V is TRBV20-1; D remains unclear. V lost 2 bases and J lost 6, with 13 bases in between. CDR1 is DFQATT and CDR2 is SNEGSKA in the germline V gene (reference sequence). This CDR3 region has 14 residues. The CDR3 spells CSARRLGSPGELFF. The CDR3 nucleotides read TGCAGTGCTAGACGCCTGGGCAGTCCCGGGGAGCTGTTTTTT.

This clonotype was recorded a few times. This sequence joins TRBV28 and TRBJ2-1, with 10 bases fitting TRBD2. Trimming took 6 bases from V and 4 from J; bases not matched to a gene: 3. Per germline, CDR1 MDHEN and CDR2 SYDVKM. The CDR3 covers 14 residues. This CDR3 reads CASREREGYNEQFF. For the CDR3, the DNA is TGTGCCAGCAGGGAGCGGGAGGGATACAATGAGCAGTTCTTC.

Of note for this clonotype: Since the CDR3 does not end with the conserved phenylalanine or tryptophan, this likely comes from a read error. V usage is TRBV7-2 and J usage is TRBJ1-2; D possibly corresponds to TRBD1 (6 bases). Germline CDR1 SGHTA, CDR2 FQGNSA. The V end was cut by 8 bases, the J end by 2 bases, with 12 bases between. The CDR3 is made up of 13 amino acids. CDR3 in amino acids: CASGRGGNYGYTL. DNA for the CDR3: TGTGCCAGCGGCCGAGGGGGGAACTATGGCTACACCCTC.